These 8 T cell receptor beta chains were sequenced from one sample in a study of blood T cell repertoires in COVID-19. The method was immunoSEQ multiplex PCR; TCRdb's version includes in-frame clones alone and lacks a portion of them. The data contain about 140,000 clones, 80% of them singletons. Sequencing was performed on peripheral blood. Source of these receptors: a man aged 65 to 85 who had recovered from COVID-19.

The chain is built from TRBV2 and TRBJ2-1; 11 bases align to TRBD2. After removal of 4 bases from V and 9 bases from J, the junction contained 8 bases not matched to a gene. The CDR3 contains 15 residues. Germline loops: CDR1 SNHLY, CDR2 FYNNEI. DNA of the CDR3: TGTGCCAGCAGTGCCACTAGCGGGAGTGTCGTTGAGCAGTTCTTC. Translating gives CASSATSGSVVEQFF.

The chain combines TRBV5-1 with TRBJ2-3, with 8 bases identical to TRBD2. Looked up from germline, CDR1 is SGHRS and CDR2 is YFSETQ. The CDR3 runs 14 residues. V lost 1 base and J lost 6; bases outside the gene matches: 4. CDR3 bases: TGCGCCAGCAGCTTGTCCACTAGCGGTGATACGCAGTATTTT. It specifies CASSLSTSGDTQYF.

This chain connects TRBV6-5 to TRBJ2-3; 13 nucleotides agree with TRBD2. With V trimmed by 4 bases and J by 7 bases, 5 bases remained unmatched. CDR1 MNHEY and CDR2 SVGAGI come from the germline V gene. The length of the CDR3 is 15 residues. The DNA for the CDR3 is TGTGCCAGCAGTTCCCCGACTAGCGGGAGGAATACGCAGTATTTT. Its protein is CASSSPTSGRNTQYF.

The chain links TRBV7-3 to TRBJ2-3, with TRBD2 as a possible D gene (5 bases). CDR1 is SGHTA and CDR2 is FQGTGA in the germline V gene. This CDR3 spans 19 amino acids. V was trimmed by 0 bases and J by 5 bases, leaving 24 bases between them. Here the CDR3 reads CASSLTPYAGLVVGDTQYF. CDR3 sequence (DNA): TGTGCCAGCAGCTTAACCCCGTACGCGGGCCTGGTCGTAGGAGATACGCAGTATTTT.

This chain links TRBV19 with TRBJ1-4; weak D call: TRBD1 (5 bases). CDR3 length equals 19 residues. With 2 bases removed from V and 0 bases from J, the gap between germline ends came to 19 bases. Germline values: CDR1 LNHDA, CDR2 SQIVND (reference sequence). The CDR3 is CASSITTGGFRATNEKLFF. DNA for the CDR3: TGTGCCAGTAGTATAACCACGGGGGGGTTCCGAGCAACTAATGAAAAACTGTTTTTT.

The chain recombines TRBV27 with TRBJ2-1, with D possibly being TRBD1 (5 bases). V gave up 2 bases and J gave up 9 bases, with 11 bases separating them. Germline lookup yields CDR1 MNHEY and CDR2 SMNVEV (reference sequence). CDR3 length: 13 residues. CDR3 in DNA: TGTGCCAGCAGTTTAGGCAGGGTGAGTGAGCAGTTCTTC. It encodes CASSLGRVSEQFF.

V gene TRBV21-1 combines with J gene TRBJ1-5; the table names TRBD1, a call not compared with the DNA. TRBV21-1 is a pseudogene segment. The CDR3 extends over 15 amino acids. CDR3 nucleotides: TGTGCCAGCAGCTGCTGCCAGTTTAGCAATCAGCCCCAGCATTTT. It translates to CASSCCQFSNQPQHF.

The CDR3 loop is CASSYSNRGSYEQYF. The CDR3 DNA reads as TGTGCCAGCAGTTACTCAAATAGGGGCTCCTACGAGCAGTACTTC. The chain links TRBV6-5 to TRBJ2-7; perhaps TRBD1 as D (5 bases). Germline CDR1 reads MNHEY; CDR2 reads SVGAGI. The V gene lost 0 bases and the J gene lost 0 bases, with 9 bases spanning the gap. This CDR3 is 15 amino acids long.